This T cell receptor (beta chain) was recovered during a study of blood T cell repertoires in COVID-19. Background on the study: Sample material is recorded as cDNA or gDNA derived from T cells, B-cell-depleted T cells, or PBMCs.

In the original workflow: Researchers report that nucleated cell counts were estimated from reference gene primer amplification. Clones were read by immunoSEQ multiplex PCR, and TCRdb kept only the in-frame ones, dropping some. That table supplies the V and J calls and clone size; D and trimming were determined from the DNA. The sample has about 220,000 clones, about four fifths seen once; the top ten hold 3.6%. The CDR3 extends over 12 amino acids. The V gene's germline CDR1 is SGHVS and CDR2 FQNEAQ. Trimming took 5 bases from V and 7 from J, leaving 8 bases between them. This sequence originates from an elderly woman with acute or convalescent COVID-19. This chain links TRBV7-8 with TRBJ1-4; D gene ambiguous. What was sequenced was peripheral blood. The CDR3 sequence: CASSRPREKLFF. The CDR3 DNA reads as TGTGCCAGCAGCCGGCCGCGTGAAAAACTGTTTTTT.